These 25 T cell receptor beta chains came from one sample sequenced in a study of cytomegalovirus exposure and HLA in healthy donors. Both 60 Vbeta primers and 13 Jbeta primers went into the PCR. Sequenced by immunoSEQ multiplex PCR; TCRdb stores in-frame clones only, minus some. The profile shows approximately 100,000 clones, 60% to 80% of them singletons. Input material: PBMCs. These receptors were collected from a human donor in good health.

This sequence joins TRBV5-1 and TRBJ2-1; TRBD1 is a possible D gene (5 bases). V dropped 1 base and J dropped 8 bases, with 16 bases sitting between them. The CDR3 spans 15 residues. The germline CDR1 and CDR2 sequences are SGHRS and YFSETQ. CDR3 coding DNA: TGCGCCAGCAGCTTGTCAGGGTTCTCTTCGGATGAGCAGTTCTTC. Amino acids: CASSLSGFSSDEQFF.

The chain employs TRBV5-1 and TRBJ1-1; TRBD1 agrees at 8 bases. Germline loops: CDR1 SGHRS, CDR2 YFSETQ. Trimming removed 3 bases from V and 6 bases from J; junction bases left unmatched: 7. This CDR3 has 14 amino acids. CDR3 in amino acids: CASSSRTGQAEAFF. The CDR3 DNA follows: TGCGCCAGCAGCTCAAGGACAGGGCAGGCTGAAGCTTTCTTT.

V gene TRBV29-1 combines with J gene TRBJ2-7; D is possibly TRBD2 (6 bases). Trimming stripped 8 bases from V and 3 bases from J, with 26 bases between. Germline-derived CDR1 and CDR2 are SQVTM and ANQGSEA. The CDR3 runs to 16 residues. In DNA form, the CDR3 reads TGCAGCTTTACGGGGAGGACCGGGAAGGCGGTCTACGAGCAGTACTTC. This translates into CSFTGRTGKAVYEQYF.

In this sample, this clone turned up a few times. The chain links TRBV5-1 to TRBJ2-1, with D uncertain. The germline V and J ends were trimmed by 7 bases and 10 bases, with 15 bases remaining between them. The germline V gene has CDR1 SGHRS and CDR2 YFSETQ. CDR3 length: 12 amino acids. The CDR3 sequence is CASSALGAEQFF. DNA of the CDR3: TGCGCCAGCTCCGCCCTGGGCGCCGAGCAGTTCTTC.

The chain recombines TRBV18 with TRBJ2-4; 8 bases map to TRBD2. There are 17 residues in the CDR3. Germline lookup yields CDR1 KGHSH and CDR2 LQKENI. The V gene end was trimmed by 0 bases and the J gene end by 1 base; junction bases not matched to a gene: 5. The CDR3 loop reads CASSPPTGGGAKNIQYF. CDR3 bases: TGTGCCAGCTCACCACCGACAGGCGGGGGGGCCAAAAACATTCAGTACTTC.

This clone occurred once. The V and J genes are TRBV2 and TRBJ1-2; TRBD1 is a possible D gene (6 bases). Looked up from germline, CDR1 is SNHLY and CDR2 is FYNNEI. This CDR3 comprises 16 residues. The germline V and J ends were trimmed by 3 bases and 4 bases, with 18 bases remaining between them. The CDR3 loop reads CASSENRPGTPYGYTF. DNA of the CDR3: TGTGCCAGCAGTGAGAACCGCCCCGGGACACCCTATGGCTACACCTTC.

J is TRBJ1-4 and V is TRBV7-9; D possibly corresponds to TRBD1 (5 bases). In germline, CDR1 is SEHNR, CDR2 FQNEAQ (reference sequence). The CDR3 is made up of 16 amino acids. Trimming cost V 4 bases and J 8 bases, with 20 bases left between them. CDR3 region: CASSYSSGAGEEKLFF. CDR3 nucleotide sequence: TGTGCCAGCAGCTATAGTAGCGGGGCGGGGGAGGAAAAACTGTTTTTT.

V usage is TRBV5-6 and J usage is TRBJ2-1, with 7 bases matching TRBD1. The germline gives CDR1 SGHDT, CDR2 YYEEEE. This CDR3 spans 16 amino acids. J lost 7 bases, V lost 3 bases, and 13 bases had no gene match. The CDR3 DNA reads TGTGCCAGCAGCTATGCCACAGGGGTCTCGGGGAATGAGCAGTTCTTC. Translation: CASSYATGVSGNEQFF.

The chain carries TRBV2 and TRBJ2-3; a weak D match, TRBD2 (5 bases). V was cut by 1 base and J by 6 bases, with 8 bases left in between. This CDR3 is 13 amino acids long. CDR1 and CDR2 (germline): SNHLY, FYNNEI. In DNA, the CDR3 is TGTGCCAGCAGTGAAGACCAGCGGGATACGCAGTATTTT. Translating gives CASSEDQRDTQYF.

The V call is TRBV14, the J call TRBJ2-5, with a possible D match to TRBD2 (5 bases). The CDR3 contains 15 residues. Trimming stripped 0 bases from V and 5 bases from J, with 13 bases between. CDR1 and CDR2 (germline): SGHDN, FVKESK. The CDR3 region is CASSQDRSGVETQYF. The CDR3 DNA follows: TGTGCCAGCAGCCAAGATCGGAGCGGTGTGGAGACCCAGTACTTC.

V and J are TRBV5-8 and TRBJ1-4; 8 nucleotides match TRBD1. CDR1 and CDR2 (germline): SGHTS, YDEGEE. The CDR3 contains 16 residues. J was trimmed by 5 bases and V by 0 bases; bases with no gene match: 6. CDR3 sequence: CASSLEGQGSNEKLFF. The CDR3 DNA reads as TGTGCCAGCAGCTTGGAAGGACAGGGCTCGAATGAAAAACTGTTTTTT.

This clone has just a few counts. The chain has TRBV5-6 and TRBJ2-5; the match to TRBD2 covers 7 bases. With 0 bases clipped from V and 11 bases from J, the junction kept 16 bases outside the gene matches. Germline assignment: CDR1 SGHDT and CDR2 YYEEEE. CDR3 length: 16 amino acids. CDR3 residues: CASSLEGSLAAGEQYF. Written as DNA, the CDR3 is TGTGCCAGCAGCTTGGAAGGTAGTCTGGCGGCGGGGGAGCAGTACTTC.

The chain couples TRBV25-1 to TRBJ1-6; D is uncertain. This CDR3 comprises 13 residues. The germline gives CDR1 MGHDK, CDR2 SYGVNS. V was trimmed by 2 bases and J by 4 bases, leaving 3 bases between them. The chain's CDR3 is CASSEEYNSPLHF. The CDR3 DNA follows: TGTGCCAGCAGTGAAGAGTATAATTCACCCCTCCACTTT.

The V call is TRBV27, the J call TRBJ2-1; D uncertain. Trimming took 8 bases from V and 4 from J, leaving 9 bases between them. CDR1 and CDR2 (germline): MNHEY, SMNVEV (reference sequence). CDR3 length: 12 amino acids. CDR3 sequence (DNA): TGTGCCAGCTTCGCGAGTTACAATGAGCAGTTCTTC. This codes for CASFASYNEQFF.

This chain uses TRBV6-6 with TRBJ2-7, with D tentatively TRBD1 (6 bases). Germline CDR1 and CDR2: MNHNY and SVGAGI (reference sequence). With 6 bases removed from V and 0 bases from J, the gap between germline ends came to 12 bases. The CDR3 covers 14 residues. CDR3 residues: CASRDSGHSYEQYF. The DNA for the CDR3 is TGTGCCAGCAGAGACTCGGGACACTCCTACGAGCAGTACTTC.

The chain is built from TRBV27 and TRBJ2-1; 10 bases are a match to TRBD2. V was clipped by 2 bases and J by 7 bases; unmatched bases: 14. Germline CDR1 reads MNHEY; CDR2 reads SMNVEV (reference sequence). The CDR3 has 18 residues. CDR3 protein: CASSLGTLAGVGGNEQFF. DNA of the CDR3: TGTGCCAGCAGTTTAGGGACCCTAGCGGGAGTGGGGGGGAATGAGCAGTTCTTC.

The rearrangement links TRBV29-1 to TRBJ2-7, with a weak D call TRBD2 (6 bases). Trimming took 3 bases from V and 1 from J, leaving 7 bases between them. The germline CDR1 and CDR2 sequences are SQVTM and ANQGSEA. The CDR3 extends over 12 amino acids. CDR3 in amino acids: CSVERGSYEQYF. CDR3 nucleotide sequence: TGCAGCGTTGAGCGGGGTTCCTACGAGCAGTACTTC.

This chain links TRBV6-5 with TRBJ2-2; 7 bases align to TRBD1. CDR1 MNHEY and CDR2 SVGAGI come from the germline V gene. Trimming at V came to 7 bases and at J to 3 bases, leaving 5 bases not matched to a gene. This CDR3 region has 14 residues. CDR3 bases: TGTGCCAGCACCCAGGGACAGTACACCGGGGAGCTGTTTTTT. It encodes CASTQGQYTGELFF.

The V gene is TRBV11-2, the J gene TRBJ2-1; 9 bases are a match to TRBD2. With 4 bases clipped from V and 7 bases from J, the junction kept 8 bases outside the gene matches. The CDR3 covers 15 residues. CDR1 and CDR2 (germline): SGHAT, FQNNGV. The CDR3 nucleotides are TGTGCCAGCAGCTCCGAGCGGAGCGGGAGGAATGAGCAGTTCTTC. Protein: CASSSERSGRNEQFF.

CDR3 DNA sequence: TGTGCCAGCAGCCAAGTGTCGGATACGCAGTATTTT. Its translation is CASSQVSDTQYF. The chain links TRBV14 to TRBJ2-3, with D hard to call. Germline CDR1 SGHDN, CDR2 FVKESK. The CDR3 covers 12 residues. Trimming left V 1 base short and J 6 bases short, with 5 bases between.

This clone showed up just a few times. The V gene is TRBV5-1, the J gene TRBJ2-3; possible D gene TRBD2, 5 bases. Germline values: CDR1 SGHRS, CDR2 YFSETQ. The CDR3 has 15 residues. V was pared by 1 base and J by 2 bases, with 11 bases between. The CDR3 sequence: CASSLFSGPTDTQYF. As DNA, the CDR3 is TGCGCCAGCAGCTTGTTCAGCGGCCCCACAGATACGCAGTATTTT. The full variable domain, completed using reference TRBV5-1 and TRBJ2-3, is KAGVTQTPRYLIKTRGQQVTLSCSPISGHRSVSWYQQTPGQGLQFLFEYFSETQRNKGNFPGRFSGRQFSNSRSEMNVSTLELGDSALYLCASSLFSGPTDTQYFGPGTRLTVL.

The chain employs TRBV7-2 and TRBJ1-6; D unresolved. CDR1 is SGHTA and CDR2 is FQGNSA in the germline V gene. The CDR3 is 13 amino acids. The V and J ends lost 4 bases and 6 bases respectively, with 7 bases between them. The CDR3 region has the DNA TGTGCCAGCAGCTGGGCCCTTAATTCACCCCTCCACTTT. Translating gives CASSWALNSPLHF.

The V gene is TRBV28, the J gene TRBJ1-3, with D possibly TRBD1 on 5 matching bases. The CDR3 totals 17 residues. Trimming shortened V by 7 bases and J by 1 base, and 20 bases separated the two germline ends. From germline, CDR1 is MDHEN and CDR2 SYDVKM. The CDR3 region has the DNA TGTGCCAGCACCACCGGGGGGGGGTGGTTTTCTGGAAACACCATATATTTT. This translates into CASTTGGGWFSGNTIYF.

This clone came up once. The V gene is TRBV18, the J gene TRBJ2-5; no clear D gene. The germline V gene encodes CDR1 KGHSH and CDR2 LQKENI. The CDR3 is 14 residues long. The V and J ends lost 3 bases and 4 bases respectively, with 12 bases between them. This CDR3 is CASSPSTPRETQYF. CDR3 sequence (DNA): TGTGCCAGCTCACCCAGTACCCCCCGAGAGACCCAGTACTTC.

This chain's CDR3 is CASSEARRAGSNTDTQYF. DNA of the CDR3: TGTGCCAGCAGTGAAGCGAGGCGGGCAGGTAGTAACACAGATACGCAGTATTTT. The V and J genes are TRBV6-1 and TRBJ2-3, with D possibly being TRBD2 (5 bases). The germline CDR1 and CDR2 sequences are MNHNS and SASEGT. The CDR3 runs to 18 residues. Trimming took off 0 bases at V and 2 bases at J, with 18 bases between the two ends.